Each of the 24 T cell receptor beta chains below was sequenced from the same sample in a study of cytomegalovirus exposure and HLA in healthy donors. It was with 60 Vbeta and 13 Jbeta primers that the PCR ran. TCRdb's table, derived via immunoSEQ multiplex PCR, lists solely in-frame clones and lacks some. Among some 150,000 clones listed, roughly 85% were seen once. The material sequenced was PBMCs. The receptors were sampled from a woman aged 18-29 years in good health and CMV-seronegative.

The V and J genes are TRBV7-6 and TRBJ2-7; tentatively, D is TRBD2 (6 bases). Germline CDR1 is SGHVS and CDR2 is FNYEAQ. CDR3 length: 15 amino acids. Trimming removed 5 bases at V and 0 bases at J, with 14 bases between. The CDR3 loop reads CASSLGLPSSYEQYF. DNA of the CDR3: TGTGCCAGCAGCCTGGGACTGCCGAGCTCCTACGAGCAGTACTTC. Looking up the rest from reference TRBV7-6 and TRBJ2-7 gives the full variable domain: GAGVSQSPRYKVTKRGQDVALRCDPISGHVSLYWYRQALGQGPEFLTYFNYEAQQDKSGLPNDRFSAERPEGSISTLTIQRTEQRDSAMYRCASSLGLPSSYEQYFGPGTRLTVT.

This clone is a singleton in its sample. This rearrangement joins TRBV11-2 to TRBJ2-1; TRBD2 aligns across 15 bases. V lost 8 bases and J lost 7; bases outside the gene matches: 3. Germline V CDR1 and CDR2: SGHAT, FQNNGV. The CDR3 length is 14 residues. CDR3 sequence: CASGLAGGLNEQFF. DNA of the CDR3: TGTGCCAGCGGACTAGCGGGGGGGCTAAATGAGCAGTTCTTC.

The chain has TRBV6-6 and TRBJ2-3, with 7 nucleotides matching TRBD1. Germline V gene lookup returns CDR1 MNHNY and CDR2 SVGAGI (reference sequence). The V gene end was trimmed by 5 bases and the J gene end by 2 bases; junction bases not matched to a gene: 10. The CDR3 spans 16 residues. CDR3 protein: CASSTRQGFATDTQYF. CDR3 in DNA: TGTGCCAGCAGTACCCGACAGGGCTTTGCCACAGATACGCAGTATTTT.

About this clone: Additional DNA sequences in this sample encode the identical CDR3. The chain couples TRBV9 to TRBJ2-2; D might be TRBD1 (5 bases). Germline CDR1 and CDR2: SGDLS and YYNGEE. The CDR3 covers 13 residues. Between the trimmed V and J ends, which lost 2 bases and 6 bases, there was a span of 8 bases. The CDR3 DNA reads as TGTGCCAGCAGCGTTGCAGGGTCCGGGGAGCTGTTTTTT. It specifies CASSVAGSGELFF.

The V call is TRBV6-5, the J call TRBJ2-6; D gene unclear. This CDR3 is 13 amino acids long. V was cut by 7 bases and J by 4 bases, with 8 bases left in between. Per germline, CDR1 MNHEY and CDR2 SVGAGI. The CDR3 protein is CASKQNGANVLTF. CDR3 sequence (DNA): TGTGCCAGCAAACAAAACGGGGCCAACGTCCTGACTTTC.

The chain uses TRBV7-2 and TRBJ1-6, with D possibly matching TRBD1 (6 bases). Germline values: CDR1 SGHTA, CDR2 FQGNSA. The V end was cut by 4 bases, the J end by 7 bases, with 11 bases between. The CDR3 sequence is 14 residues long. Here the CDR3 DNA reads TGTGCCAGCAGCTCTGGGACACAAAATTCACCCCTCCACTTT. Translating gives CASSSGTQNSPLHF.

This clone has just one count. The genes are TRBV6-4 and TRBJ2-3; no firm D call. The germline V and J ends were trimmed by 6 bases and 0 bases, with 7 bases remaining between them. The CDR3 has 13 amino acids. Germline CDR1 MRHNA, CDR2 SNTAGT. The CDR3 sequence: CASSRESTDTQYF. In DNA form, the CDR3 reads TGTGCCAGCAGCCGCGAAAGCACAGATACGCAGTATTTT.

The chain uses TRBV7-9 and TRBJ1-4; possible D gene TRBD1, 5 bases. Germline lookup yields CDR1 SEHNR and CDR2 FQNEAQ (reference sequence). Trimming took off 4 bases at V and 6 bases at J, with 12 bases between the two ends. The CDR3 has 14 amino acids. In DNA form, the CDR3 reads TGTGCCAGCAGCTCGACAGCTCGTTATGAAAAACTGTTTTTT. Protein sequence: CASSSTARYEKLFF.

A remark on this clone: The junction departs from germline at one end; a sequencing error may be responsible. The CDR3 DNA is TGTGCCGGCAGCACAGGGGGCGCGGAGACCCAGTACTTC. Translated, it gives CAGSTGGAETQYF. The J gene is TRBJ2-5, the V gene TRBV7-6; 9 bases are a match to TRBD1. Looked up from germline, CDR1 is SGHVS and CDR2 is FNYEAQ. The CDR3 runs 13 residues.

V gene TRBV29-1 combines with J gene TRBJ2-2, with 8 bases matching TRBD2. Unmatched junction bases numbered 12, after V lost 4 bases and J lost 8 bases. The CDR3 totals 15 residues. Germline CDR1 SQVTM, CDR2 ANQGSEA. CDR3 DNA: TGCAGCGTTGGGTCGCGGGGGGCTCGCAGGGGGGAGCTGTTTTTT. This gives the protein CSVGSRGARRGELFF.

The chain carries TRBV27 and TRBJ2-3; D is undetermined. CDR1 MNHEY and CDR2 SMNVEV come from the germline V gene (reference sequence). V was clipped by 10 bases and J by 0 bases, with 11 bases between them. The CDR3 has 13 amino acids. CDR3 DNA: TGTGCCACCCGAACAGTGAGCACAGATACGCAGTATTTT. It specifies CATRTVSTDTQYF.

The V gene is TRBV16, the J gene TRBJ1-6; 9 bases agree with TRBD1. The CDR3 length is 14 residues. The J segment lost 9 bases and the V segment lost 1 base, leaving 1 base of the junction unmatched. Germline V lookup: CDR1 KGHSY, CDR2 FQNENV. The CDR3, as DNA: TGTGCCAGCAGCCAATGGGACAGGGTTTCACCCCTCCACTTT. Residues: CASSQWDRVSPLHF.

The chain employs TRBV7-2 and TRBJ2-7, with 10 positions matching TRBD1. The CDR3 length is 17 residues. Losses at the gene ends were 5 bases for V and 4 bases for J; bases not matched to a gene: 14. Germline V CDR1 and CDR2: SGHTA, FQGNSA. CDR3 loop: CASSQNLPGQGLYEQYF. As DNA, the CDR3 is TGTGCCAGCAGCCAGAATCTTCCGGGACAGGGGCTATACGAGCAGTACTTC.

The chain is built from TRBV5-1 and TRBJ2-4, with a possible D match to TRBD2 (6 bases). The CDR3 extends over 15 amino acids. Between the trimmed V and J ends, which lost 1 base and 0 bases, there was a span of 8 bases. Germline CDR1 and CDR2: SGHRS and YFSETQ. Written as DNA, the CDR3 is TGCGCCAGCAGCTTGAGCGGGCTAGCCAAAAACATTCAGTACTTC. The encoded protein is CASSLSGLAKNIQYF.

This chain links TRBV28 with TRBJ2-1, with 16 bases fitting TRBD2. The CDR3 has 17 residues. J was trimmed by 5 bases and V by 3 bases; bases with no gene match: 4. Germline CDR1 reads MDHEN; CDR2 reads SYDVKM. The CDR3: CASSLGLAGGPNNEQFF. The CDR3 DNA reads TGTGCCAGCAGTTTGGGACTAGCGGGGGGGCCCAACAATGAGCAGTTCTTC.

The DNA of the CDR3 is TGTGCCACCAGCAGAGTGGCAGGGAAGTACGCAGATACGCAGTATTTT. Translated: CATSRVAGKYADTQYF. J is TRBJ2-3 and V is TRBV15; D perhaps matches TRBD1 (5 bases). Germline V gene lookup returns CDR1 LNHNV and CDR2 YYDKDF (reference sequence). Trimming removed 1 base at V and 4 bases at J, with 15 bases between. The length of the CDR3 is 16 residues. Looking up the rest from reference TRBV15 and TRBJ2-3 gives the full variable domain: DAMVIQNPRYQVTQFGKPVTLSCSQTLNHNVMYWYQQKSSQAPKLLFHYYDKDFNNEADTPDNFQSRRPNTSFCFLDIRSPGLGDTAMYLCATSRVAGKYADTQYFGPGTRLTVL.

V is TRBV19 and J is TRBJ2-3; TRBD1 matches at 7 bases. V gave up 1 base and J gave up 5 bases; unmatched junction bases: 6. This CDR3 contains 15 residues. Germline lookup yields CDR1 LNHDA and CDR2 SQIVND (reference sequence). The CDR3 DNA follows: TGTGCCAGTAGTATAGGTAAAGGGGGCTTAGATACGCAGTATTTT. Its protein product is CASSIGKGGLDTQYF.

The chain has TRBV27 and TRBJ2-1, with a weak D call TRBD2 (5 bases). Per germline, CDR1 MNHEY and CDR2 SMNVEV (reference sequence). The length of the CDR3 is 14 residues. Trimming cost V 6 bases and J 7 bases, with 16 bases left between them. CDR3 residues: CASRRSLRENEQFF. CDR3 bases: TGTGCCAGCAGGCGCTCATTAAGGGAGAATGAGCAGTTCTTC.

The rearrangement joins TRBV6-5 to TRBJ2-2, with TRBD2 matching over 10 bases. In germline, CDR1 is MNHEY, CDR2 SVGAGI. The CDR3 is made up of 15 amino acids. J lost 4 bases, V lost 6 bases, and 5 bases had no gene match. The CDR3 reads CASRVSGRLTGELFF. The CDR3 nucleotides are TGTGCCAGCAGGGTTAGCGGGAGGCTCACCGGGGAGCTGTTTTTT.

The V call is TRBV27, the J call TRBJ1-4; D ambiguous. The germline gives CDR1 MNHEY, CDR2 SMNVEV (reference sequence). This CDR3 is 14 amino acids long. Trimming pared 5 bases from V and 8 bases from J, leaving 15 bases between. The CDR3 sequence: CASSQQLREEKLFF. CDR3 coding DNA: TGTGCCAGCAGTCAACAACTAAGAGAGGAAAAACTGTTTTTT.

This clone was counted a few times. The chain uses TRBV29-1 and TRBJ2-5; 9 bases are shared with TRBD2. The CDR3 length is 14 residues. Trimming cost V 7 bases and J 4 bases; bases outside gene matches: 10. The germline V gene encodes CDR1 SQVTM and CDR2 ANQGSEA. CDR3 sequence (DNA): TGCAGCGCTCGGCTAGCGGGATCTCTAGAGACCCAGTACTTC. Encoded protein: CSARLAGSLETQYF.

The chain links TRBV4-3 to TRBJ1-5; D possibly corresponds to TRBD1 (6 bases). The CDR3 sequence is 18 residues long. The germline CDR1 and CDR2 sequences are LGHNA and YSLEER. Deletions cut 11 bases from V and 0 bases from J, with 26 bases between. The CDR3 spells CAPNPTQGGGYSNQPQHF. DNA for the CDR3: TGCGCCCCCAACCCAACGCAGGGAGGGGGTTATAGCAATCAGCCCCAGCATTTT.

The chain uses TRBV19 and TRBJ2-4; 8 positions match TRBD1. Germline V gene data show CDR1 as LNHDA and CDR2 as SQIVND (reference sequence). This CDR3 is 17 amino acids long. Trimming removed 5 bases from V and 8 bases from J; junction bases left unmatched: 17. CDR3 loop: CASSPTRDRLTGDIQYF. The CDR3 nucleotides read TGTGCCAGTAGTCCAACCCGGGACAGGCTGACCGGGGACATTCAGTACTTC.

The chain recombines TRBV27 with TRBJ2-3; TRBD1 matches 7 bases. The CDR3 spans 14 residues. V was pared by 2 bases and J by 3 bases, with 2 bases of the junction left unmatched. CDR1 is MNHEY and CDR2 is SMNVEV in the germline V gene (reference sequence). CDR3 region: CASSLGDSTDTQYF. In DNA, the CDR3 is TGTGCCAGCAGTTTAGGGGACAGTACAGATACGCAGTATTTT.